This is a list of T cell receptor beta chains from one sample in a study of blood T cell repertoires in COVID-19. The method was immunoSEQ multiplex PCR; TCRdb's version includes in-frame clones alone and lacks a portion of them. The profile shows 130,000 to 150,000 clones, 85% to 90% of them singletons. The specimen was peripheral blood. These receptors all stem from a woman aged 55-70 years with active COVID-19. Each CDR3 is given with its conserved first and last residue. The D gene is left open where the match is weak. Only some rows state a clone size, as once, few, many or a class for expanded clones.

D gene: TRBD1
clone size: -
V gene: TRBV6-5
J gene: TRBJ1-4
CDR3 protein: CASSTRDRPYEKLFF
CDR3 DNA: TGTGCCAGCAGTACTCGGGACAGACCTTATGAAAAACTGTTTTTT

D gene: -
clone size: -
V gene: TRBV15
J gene: TRBJ2-5
CDR3 protein: CATSPGGMETQYF
CDR3 DNA: TGTGCCACCAGCCCCGGGGGAATGGAGACCCAGTACTTC

D gene: -
clone size: -
V gene: TRBV7-9
J gene: TRBJ2-5
CDR3 protein: CASSLAGGRQETQYF
CDR3 DNA: TGTGCCAGCAGCTTAGCGGGAGGCCGCCAAGAGACCCAGTACTTC

D gene: -
clone size: -
V gene: TRBV28
J gene: TRBJ1-5
CDR3 protein: CASTRTARYEPQHF
CDR3 DNA: TGTGCCAGCACAAGGACAGCCCGATACGAGCCCCAGCATTTT

D gene: -
clone size: -
V gene: TRBV10-2
J gene: TRBJ1-5
CDR3 protein: CASSEYHTRVDQPQHF
CDR3 DNA: TGCGCCAGCAGTGAGTACCATACCAGGGTTGACCAGCCCCAGCATTTT

D gene: -
clone size: -
V gene: TRBV5-1
J gene: TRBJ1-2
CDR3 protein: CASSLDPDTYGYTF
CDR3 DNA: TGCGCCAGCAGCTTGGACCCAGACACCTATGGCTACACCTTC

D gene: TRBD1
clone size: -
V gene: TRBV7-9
J gene: TRBJ1-1
CDR3 protein: CASSFILDRAPEAFF
CDR3 DNA: TGTGCCAGCAGCTTTATTCTCGACAGGGCCCCTGAAGCTTTCTTT

D gene: -
clone size: -
V gene: TRBV20-1
J gene: TRBJ1-1
CDR3 protein: CSASSRTKNTEAFF
CDR3 DNA: TGCAGTGCTAGTTCTCGCACAAAGAACACTGAAGCTTTCTTT

D gene: -
clone size: -
V gene: TRBV5-4
J gene: TRBJ2-7
CDR3 protein: CASSFPADSYEQYF
CDR3 DNA: TGTGCCAGCAGCTTTCCGGCGGACTCCTACGAGCAGTACTTC

D gene: -
clone size: few
V gene: TRBV11-3
J gene: TRBJ2-7
CDR3 protein: CASSLKGLPNYEQYF
CDR3 DNA: TGTGCCAGCAGCTTAAAGGGACTCCCGAACTACGAGCAGTACTTC

D gene: TRBD1
clone size: -
V gene: TRBV5-1
J gene: TRBJ1-2
CDR3 protein: CASSTDRGAGGYTF
CDR3 DNA: TGCGCCAGCAGCACGGACAGGGGCGCTGGGGGCTACACCTTC

D gene: -
clone size: -
V gene: TRBV6-2/TRBV6-3
J gene: TRBJ2-3
CDR3 protein: CASSPWAGGTDTQYF
CDR3 DNA: TGTGCCAGCAGCCCTTGGGCCGGGGGCACAGATACGCAGTATTTT

D gene: -
clone size: once
V gene: TRBV12-3/TRBV12-4
J gene: TRBJ1-2
CDR3 protein: CASSLNKIYGYTF
CDR3 DNA: TGTGCCAGCAGTTTAAATAAAATCTATGGCTACACCTTC

D gene: TRBD2
clone size: -
V gene: TRBV7-3
J gene: TRBJ2-3
CDR3 protein: CASSPRPSGSTDTQYF
CDR3 DNA: TGTGCCAGCAGCCCCCGCCCTAGCGGGAGCACAGATACGCAGTATTTT

D gene: -
clone size: once
V gene: TRBV7-9
J gene: TRBJ2-4
CDR3 protein: CASSLVSVAKNIQYF
CDR3 DNA: TGTGCCAGCAGCTTAGTGAGTGTAGCCAAAAACATTCAGTACTTC

D gene: -
clone size: -
V gene: TRBV9
J gene: TRBJ2-1
CDR3 protein: CASSVAGEVPPKQFF
CDR3 DNA: TGTGCCAGCAGCGTAGCGGGAGAGGTACCGCCGAAGCAGTTCTTC

D gene: TRBD2
clone size: -
V gene: TRBV9
J gene: TRBJ2-7
CDR3 protein: CASSVTSGRATYEQYF
CDR3 DNA: TGTGCCAGCAGCGTCACTAGCGGGAGGGCAACCTACGAGCAGTACTTC

D gene: TRBD1
clone size: -
V gene: TRBV18
J gene: TRBJ1-6
CDR3 protein: CASSPLPTGAGSNSPLHF
CDR3 DNA: TGTGCCAGCTCACCGTTACCCACAGGGGCAGGGAGTAATTCACCCCTCCACTTT

D gene: -
clone size: -
V gene: TRBV5-6
J gene: TRBJ1-6
CDR3 protein: CASSEVPYNSPLHF
CDR3 DNA: TGTGCCAGCAGCGAGGTACCCTATAATTCACCCCTCCACTTT

D gene: TRBD1
clone size: -
V gene: TRBV10-3
J gene: TRBJ2-7
CDR3 protein: CATRYTGDRYSGEQYF
CDR3 DNA: TGTGCCACCCGATATACAGGGGACCGGTACTCAGGCGAGCAGTACTTC

D gene: -
clone size: once
V gene: TRBV27
J gene: TRBJ1-3
CDR3 protein: CASGAHSGNTIYF
CDR3 DNA: TGTGCCAGCGGGGCTCACTCTGGAAACACCATATATTTT

D gene: -
clone size: -
V gene: TRBV4-2
J gene: TRBJ2-3
CDR3 protein: CASSQGAIITDTQYF
CDR3 DNA: TGTGCCAGCAGCCAAGGGGCTATTATCACAGATACGCAGTATTTT

D gene: -
clone size: -
V gene: TRBV19
J gene: TRBJ2-7
CDR3 protein: CASSNKGGYTYEQYF
CDR3 DNA: TGTGCCAGTAGTAACAAAGGGGGTTACACCTACGAGCAGTACTTC

D gene: -
clone size: -
V gene: TRBV11-3
J gene: TRBJ2-2
CDR3 protein: CASSSAPSNTGELFF
CDR3 DNA: TGTGCCAGCAGCTCCGCGCCCTCGAACACCGGGGAGCTGTTTTTT

D gene: TRBD1
clone size: -
V gene: TRBV5-6
J gene: TRBJ2-7
CDR3 protein: CASSLPGTVNYEQYF
CDR3 DNA: TGTGCCAGCAGCCTCCCCGGGACAGTCAACTACGAGCAGTACTTC

D gene: -
clone size: -
V gene: TRBV29-1
J gene: TRBJ2-2
CDR3 protein: CSVSSNTGELFF
CDR3 DNA: TGCAGCGTTTCGTCGAACACCGGGGAGCTGTTTTTT

D gene: TRBD2
clone size: -
V gene: TRBV5-1
J gene: TRBJ2-1
CDR3 protein: CASSDGGLAGVEEQFF
CDR3 DNA: TGCGCCAGCAGCGATGGAGGGCTAGCGGGAGTGGAGGAGCAGTTCTTC

D gene: TRBD1
clone size: -
V gene: TRBV2
J gene: TRBJ1-2
CDR3 protein: CASSSDRAGYTF
CDR3 DNA: TGTGCCAGCAGCTCCGACAGGGCTGGCTACACCTTC

D gene: -
clone size: once
V gene: TRBV30
J gene: TRBJ1-5
CDR3 protein: CAWSVTRGQPQHF
CDR3 DNA: TGTGCCTGGAGTGTGACTCGGGGTCAGCCCCAGCATTTT

D gene: -
clone size: -
V gene: TRBV2
J gene: TRBJ1-1
CDR3 protein: CASRREQYTEAFF
CDR3 DNA: TGTGCCAGCAGGAGGGAACAGTACACTGAAGCTTTCTTT

D gene: -
clone size: once
V gene: TRBV5-4
J gene: TRBJ2-3
CDR3 protein: CAGKSGASTDTQYF
CDR3 DNA: TGTGCGGGCAAGAGCGGAGCCAGCACAGATACGCAGTATTTT

D gene: TRBD2
clone size: -
V gene: TRBV3-1/TRBV3-2
J gene: TRBJ2-1
CDR3 protein: CASSSGLGSSNEQFF
CDR3 DNA: TGTGCCAGCAGCTCGGGACTAGGGAGTTCCAATGAGCAGTTCTTC

D gene: TRBD1
clone size: -
V gene: TRBV6-2/TRBV6-3
J gene: TRBJ2-1
CDR3 protein: CASSTQIPGQSKNEQFF
CDR3 DNA: TGTGCCAGCAGTACCCAAATACCGGGACAGTCTAAGAATGAGCAGTTCTTC

D gene: -
clone size: -
V gene: TRBV3-1/TRBV3-2
J gene: TRBJ1-1
CDR3 protein: CASSRAGEAFF
CDR3 DNA: TGTGCCAGCAGCCGGGCGGGTGAAGCTTTCTTT

D gene: -
clone size: -
V gene: TRBV6-1
J gene: TRBJ2-5
CDR3 protein: CASTDQETQYF
CDR3 DNA: TGTGCCAGCACCGACCAAGAGACCCAGTACTTC

D gene: -
clone size: -
V gene: TRBV7-2
J gene: TRBJ1-6
CDR3 protein: CAIDRTANSPLHF
CDR3 DNA: TGTGCCATCGACAGGACAGCTAATTCACCCCTCCACTTT

D gene: -
clone size: -
V gene: TRBV28
J gene: TRBJ2-3
CDR3 protein: CASTESSGQGYADTQYF
CDR3 DNA: TGTGCCAGCACCGAATCCTCAGGGCAGGGATACGCAGATACGCAGTATTTT

D gene: -
clone size: few
V gene: TRBV6-2/TRBV6-3
J gene: TRBJ2-2
CDR3 protein: CASSYARTGELFF
CDR3 DNA: TGTGCCAGCAGTTACGCTCGGACCGGGGAGCTGTTTTTT

D gene: -
clone size: -
V gene: TRBV12-2
J gene: TRBJ2-5
CDR3 protein: CASRLTLAVQETQYF
CDR3 DNA: TGTGCAAGTCGCTTAACTCTAGCGGTCCAAGAGACCCAGTACTTC

D gene: -
clone size: -
V gene: TRBV7-8
J gene: TRBJ1-5
CDR3 protein: CASSLLGGPSRDQPQHF
CDR3 DNA: TGTGCCAGCAGCTTATTGGGAGGGCCCAGTAGGGATCAGCCCCAGCATTTT

D gene: -
clone size: -
V gene: TRBV6-5
J gene: TRBJ2-2
CDR3 protein: CASRSTGYRELFF
CDR3 DNA: TGTGCCAGCAGGTCGACTGGTTACAGGGAGCTGTTTTTT

D gene: TRBD2
clone size: once
V gene: TRBV5-4
J gene: TRBJ2-1
CDR3 protein: CASSLSLAGFIDEQFF
CDR3 DNA: TGTGCCAGCAGCTTGAGTCTAGCGGGGTTTATAGATGAGCAGTTCTTC

D gene: TRBD2
clone size: -
V gene: TRBV2
J gene: TRBJ2-7
CDR3 protein: CASSVTASGPYEQYF
CDR3 DNA: TGTGCCAGCAGTGTCACGGCTAGCGGTCCCTACGAGCAGTACTTC

D gene: TRBD1
clone size: few
V gene: TRBV24-1
J gene: TRBJ2-2
CDR3 protein: CATSDSTGGPNTGELFF
CDR3 DNA: TGTGCCACCAGTGATTCAACAGGGGGCCCTAACACCGGGGAGCTGTTTTTT

D gene: TRBD1
clone size: -
V gene: TRBV5-1
J gene: TRBJ2-7
CDR3 protein: CASTPKPDRASYEQYF
CDR3 DNA: TGCGCCAGCACCCCTAAGCCCGACAGGGCGTCCTACGAGCAGTACTTC

D gene: TRBD1
clone size: few
V gene: TRBV30
J gene: TRBJ2-2
CDR3 protein: CAKTGYTGELFF
CDR3 DNA: TGTGCGAAGACAGGGTACACCGGGGAGCTGTTTTTT

D gene: -
clone size: -
V gene: TRBV6-5
J gene: TRBJ2-1
CDR3 protein: CASSWGGGRDWEQFF
CDR3 DNA: TGTGCCAGCAGTTGGGGGGGCGGGAGAGACTGGGAGCAGTTCTTC

D gene: TRBD2
clone size: -
V gene: TRBV6-2/TRBV6-3
J gene: TRBJ2-3
CDR3 protein: CASSYPLAGGTDTQYF
CDR3 DNA: TGTGCCAGCAGTTACCCCCTAGCGGGAGGTACAGATACGCAGTATTTT

D gene: TRBD2
clone size: -
V gene: TRBV9
J gene: TRBJ2-3
CDR3 protein: CASRAGGLRSTDTQYF
CDR3 DNA: TGTGCCAGCAGGGCGGGGGGGCTTAGAAGCACAGATACGCAGTATTTT

D gene: TRBD1
clone size: once
V gene: TRBV10-1
J gene: TRBJ1-1
CDR3 protein: CASSGDRKTEAFF
CDR3 DNA: TGCGCCAGCAGTGGGGACAGGAAAACTGAAGCTTTCTTT

D gene: -
clone size: -
V gene: TRBV6-4
J gene: TRBJ2-6
CDR3 protein: CASRLTLSANVLTF
CDR3 DNA: TGTGCCAGCAGACTAACATTGTCAGCCAACGTCCTGACTTTC

D gene: -
clone size: once
V gene: TRBV7-2
J gene: TRBJ1-6
CDR3 protein: CASSPAGTKYNSPLHF
CDR3 DNA: TGTGCCAGCAGCCCTGCCGGGACAAAGTATAATTCACCCCTCCACTTT

D gene: -
clone size: -
V gene: TRBV6-5
J gene: TRBJ2-7
CDR3 protein: CASSPGSYEQYF
CDR3 DNA: TGTGCCAGCAGTCCAGGGTCCTACGAGCAGTACTTC

D gene: -
clone size: -
V gene: TRBV7-9
J gene: TRBJ2-2
CDR3 protein: CASSESLVIGELFF
CDR3 DNA: TGTGCCAGCAGCGAATCCCTAGTGATCGGGGAGCTGTTTTTT